The clone carrying this T cell receptor (beta chain) was seen a few times. The V gene's germline CDR1 is LGHNA and CDR2 YNFKEQ. The CDR3 length is 15 residues. V was pared by 8 bases and J by 3 bases, with 18 bases between. The sample belongs to a study of cytomegalovirus exposure and HLA in healthy donors. PCR involved 60 Vbeta and 13 Jbeta primers. Per the study methods: In a later analysis, around 87 million unique TCR beta chains included roughly 11 million shared by two or more donors. Produced via immunoSEQ multiplex PCR; TCRdb's table is partial and in-frame only. V, J and clone size derive from that table, while D and trimming were established from the DNA sequence. This table has roughly 100,000 clones, around 63% appearing once.

The receptor was derived from a man aged 25-45 years in good health and CMV-seronegative. The J gene is TRBJ2-3, the V gene TRBV4-2; TRBD2 is a possible D gene (6 bases). Material for sequencing was PBMCs. The CDR3 region is CASASRASETDTQYF. The DNA for the CDR3 is TGTGCCAGCGCCTCCCGGGCTAGCGAAACAGATACGCAGTATTTT.